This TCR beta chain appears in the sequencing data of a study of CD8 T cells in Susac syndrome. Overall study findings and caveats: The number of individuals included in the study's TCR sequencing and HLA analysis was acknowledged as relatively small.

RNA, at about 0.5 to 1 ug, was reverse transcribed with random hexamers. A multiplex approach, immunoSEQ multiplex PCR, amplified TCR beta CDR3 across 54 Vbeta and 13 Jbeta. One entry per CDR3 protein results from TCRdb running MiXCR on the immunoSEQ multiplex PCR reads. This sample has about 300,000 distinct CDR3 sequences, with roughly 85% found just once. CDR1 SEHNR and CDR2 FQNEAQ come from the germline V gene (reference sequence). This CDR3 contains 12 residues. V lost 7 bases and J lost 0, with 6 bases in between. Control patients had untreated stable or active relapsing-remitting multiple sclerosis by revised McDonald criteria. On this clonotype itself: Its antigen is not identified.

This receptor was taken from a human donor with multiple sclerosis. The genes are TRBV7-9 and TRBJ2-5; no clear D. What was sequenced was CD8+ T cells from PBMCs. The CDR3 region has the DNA TGTGCCAGCATGGGGTACCAAGAGACCCAGTACTTC. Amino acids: CASMGYQETQYF.